Detailed here is one TCR beta chain. The antigen remains undetermined. This specimen comes from a study of glioma-infiltrating T cells after dendritic cell vaccination. On the study more broadly: The vaccine used monocyte-derived dendritic cells pulsed overnight with autologous tumor lysate. General observations from the study: Only a small number of patients had complete blood and tumor samples.

Germline trimming cut 5 bases from V and 8 bases from J; bases unmatched to any gene: 11. CDR3 length: 14 residues. In germline, CDR1 is MDHEN, CDR2 SYDVKM. The primer mix had 60 V beta and 13 J beta primers. The repertoire was sequenced with immunoSEQ multiplex PCR; TCRdb's copy has only in-frame clones and lacks some. The sample includes tens of thousands of clones, more than 75% of them seen just once. The rearrangement links TRBV28 to TRBJ1-2, with TRBD1 matching over 7 bases. The sequencing used blood, collected before dendritic cell vaccination. The source of this sequence is a human donor with glioblastoma. The CDR3 DNA reads TGTGCCAGCAGTCCGCAGACAGGGTTGTCCGGCTACACCTTC. It translates to CASSPQTGLSGYTF.